This T cell receptor beta chain was found in a study of identical twins. TCRdb analysed the 5' RACE reads with MiXCR anew, one entry per CDR3 protein. The sample yields 300,000 to 350,000 distinct CDR3 sequences, roughly an eighth seen once. Germline V gene lookup returns CDR1 SSHAT and CDR2 FNYEAQ (reference sequence). The CDR3 sequence is 16 residues long. V was shortened by 5 bases and J by 2 bases, with 16 bases between the two germline ends. A further study also used this sample, focusing on yellow fever vaccine responses in identical twins.

This clonotype was sampled from a woman under 30 in good health. Sequenced material: CD8+ T cells sorted from blood. The chain combines TRBV7-7 with TRBJ2-1; D could derive from TRBD1 or TRBD2 (5 bases each). CDR3 sequence (DNA): TGTGCCAGCAGCCCCTTGGGACCGACAACCTACAATGAGCAGTTCTTC. This sequence encodes CASSPLGPTTYNEQFF.